The sequence of this TCR beta chain was determined in a study of T cell repertoires in cytomegalovirus infection. Only a few counts were recorded for this clonotype. Its antigen is unknown. TCRdb reprocessed the reads via MiXCR and lists one record per CDR3 protein. The table records about 160,000 distinct CDR3 sequences, about 20% of them present only once. Germline CDR1 is LNHDA and CDR2 is SQIVND (reference sequence). The CDR3 length is 14 residues. Trimming took 5 bases from V and 6 from J, leaving 14 bases between them. The rearrangement uses TRBV19 and TRBJ1-5, with D perhaps matching TRBD1 (6 bases). The source of this sequence is a human donor in good health (CMV status not recorded). Some clones in this sample may be carry-over from other donors' samples. The sequenced sample was CD8+ T cells from cultured PBMCs, obtained from culture after CMV antigen stimulation. The CDR3 loop reads CASSPGAGVQPQHF. Here the CDR3 DNA reads TGTGCCAGTAGTCCCGGGGCAGGGGTTCAGCCCCAGCATTTT.